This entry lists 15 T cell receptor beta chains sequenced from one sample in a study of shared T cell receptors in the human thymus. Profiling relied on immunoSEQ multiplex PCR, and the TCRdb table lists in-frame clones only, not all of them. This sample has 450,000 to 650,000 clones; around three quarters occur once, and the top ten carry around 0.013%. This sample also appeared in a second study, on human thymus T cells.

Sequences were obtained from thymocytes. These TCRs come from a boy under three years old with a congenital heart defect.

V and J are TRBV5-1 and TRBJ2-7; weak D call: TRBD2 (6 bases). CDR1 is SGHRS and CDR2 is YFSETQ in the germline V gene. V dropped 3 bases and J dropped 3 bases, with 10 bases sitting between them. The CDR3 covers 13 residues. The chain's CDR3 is CASSSREGYEQYF. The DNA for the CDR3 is TGCGCCAGCAGCTCGCGGGAAGGCTACGAGCAGTACTTC.

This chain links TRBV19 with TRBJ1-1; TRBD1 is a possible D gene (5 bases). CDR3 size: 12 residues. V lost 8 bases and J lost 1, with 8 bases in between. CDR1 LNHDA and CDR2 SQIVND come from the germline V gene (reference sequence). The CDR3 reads CASGAGNTEAFF. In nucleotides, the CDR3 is TGTGCCAGTGGGGCAGGGAACACTGAAGCTTTCTTT.

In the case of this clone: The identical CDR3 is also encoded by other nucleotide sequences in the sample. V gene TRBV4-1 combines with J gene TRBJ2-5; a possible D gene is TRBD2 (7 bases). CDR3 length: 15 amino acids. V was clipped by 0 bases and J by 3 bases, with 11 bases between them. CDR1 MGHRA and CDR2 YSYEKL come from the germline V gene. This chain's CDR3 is CASSQERGRKETQYF. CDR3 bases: TGCGCCAGCAGCCAAGAGCGGGGGCGAAAAGAGACCCAGTACTTC.

The CDR3 region has the DNA TGTGCCAGCAGCTATGCGGAGGGGGCGAACACTGAAGCTTTCTTT. As protein: CASSYAEGANTEAFF. This chain joins TRBV5-6 and TRBJ1-1, with TRBD1 matching 7 bases. The CDR3 is 15 residues long. The germline gives CDR1 SGHDT, CDR2 YYEEEE. V dropped 3 bases and J dropped 1; count of bases not matched to a gene: 6.

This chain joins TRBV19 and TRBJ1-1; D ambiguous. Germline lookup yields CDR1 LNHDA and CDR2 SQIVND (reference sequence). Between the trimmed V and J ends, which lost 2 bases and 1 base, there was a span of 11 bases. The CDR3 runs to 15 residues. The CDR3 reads CASSIHRGQNTEAFF. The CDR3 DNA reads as TGTGCCAGTAGTATACACCGAGGGCAGAACACTGAAGCTTTCTTT. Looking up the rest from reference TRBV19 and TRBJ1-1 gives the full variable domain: DGGITQSPKYLFRKEGQNVTLSCEQNLNHDAMYWYRQDPGQGLRLIYYSQIVNDFQKGDIAEGYSVSREKKESFPLTVTSAQKNPTAFYLCASSIHRGQNTEAFFGQGTRLTVV.

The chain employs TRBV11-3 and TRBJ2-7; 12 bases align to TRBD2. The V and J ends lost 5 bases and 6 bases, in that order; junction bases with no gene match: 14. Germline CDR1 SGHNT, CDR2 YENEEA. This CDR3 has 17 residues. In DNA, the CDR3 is TGTGCCAGCAGCCCGAGACTAGCGGGAGATAAATGGGCCGAGCAGTACTTC. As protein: CASSPRLAGDKWAEQYF.

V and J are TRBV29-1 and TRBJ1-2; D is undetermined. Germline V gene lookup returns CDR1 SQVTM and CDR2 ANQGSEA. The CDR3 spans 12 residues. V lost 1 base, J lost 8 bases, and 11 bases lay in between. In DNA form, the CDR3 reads TGCAGCGTTGAAGCGGGAGGGAAAGGCTACACCTTC. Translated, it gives CSVEAGGKGYTF. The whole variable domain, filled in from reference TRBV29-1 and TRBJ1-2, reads SAVISQKPSRDICQRGTSLTIQCQVDSQVTMMFWYRQQPGQSLTLIATANQGSEATYESGFVIDKFPISRPNLTFSTLTVSNMSPEDSSIYLCSVEAGGKGYTFGSGTRLTVV.

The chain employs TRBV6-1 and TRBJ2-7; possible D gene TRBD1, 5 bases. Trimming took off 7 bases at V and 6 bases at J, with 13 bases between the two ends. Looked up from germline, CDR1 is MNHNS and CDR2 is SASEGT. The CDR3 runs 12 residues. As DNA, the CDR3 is TGTGCCAGCAAGAACCAGGGCGGCGAGCAGTACTTC. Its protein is CASKNQGGEQYF.

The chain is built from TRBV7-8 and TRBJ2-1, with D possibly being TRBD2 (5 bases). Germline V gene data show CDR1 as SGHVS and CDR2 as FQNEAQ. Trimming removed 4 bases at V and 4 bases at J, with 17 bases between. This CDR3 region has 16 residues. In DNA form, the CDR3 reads TGTGCCAGCAGCTACCAAGGTCCGAGGAGGTACAATGAGCAGTTCTTC. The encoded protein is CASSYQGPRRYNEQFF.

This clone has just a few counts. The CDR3 DNA is TGTGCCAGCAGCCCTCGGACAGGCGGACTCTATGGCTACACCTTC. Encoded protein: CASSPRTGGLYGYTF. The J gene is TRBJ1-2, the V gene TRBV14, with TRBD1 matching 7 bases. The ends lost 4 bases at V and 4 bases at J; junction bases unmatched: 9. Germline-derived CDR1 and CDR2 are SGHDN and FVKESK. This CDR3 is built from 15 residues.

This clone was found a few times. In DNA form, the CDR3 reads TGTGCCAGCAGTTACTCGGGGCAGAATGAGCAGTTCTTC. Translating it yields CASSYSGQNEQFF. The chain links TRBV6-5 to TRBJ2-1; D is perhaps TRBD1 (5 bases). The germline gives CDR1 MNHEY, CDR2 SVGAGI. The V gene lost 0 bases and the J gene lost 7 bases, with 7 bases spanning the gap. The CDR3 is 13 residues long.

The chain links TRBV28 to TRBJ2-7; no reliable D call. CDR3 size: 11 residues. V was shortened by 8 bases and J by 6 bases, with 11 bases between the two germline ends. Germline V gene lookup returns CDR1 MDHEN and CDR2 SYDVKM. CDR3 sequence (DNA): TGTGCCAGCCGTGATACGGGCGAGCAGTACTTC. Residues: CASRDTGEQYF.

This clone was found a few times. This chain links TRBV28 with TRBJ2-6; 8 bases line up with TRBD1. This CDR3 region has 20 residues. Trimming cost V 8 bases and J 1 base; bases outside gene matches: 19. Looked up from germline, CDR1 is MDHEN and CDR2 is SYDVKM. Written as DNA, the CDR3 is TGTGCCAGCCTTCCCCCGCCGGGGCAGGGGGCGTTTTCTGGGGCCAACGTCCTGACTTTC. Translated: CASLPPPGQGAFSGANVLTF. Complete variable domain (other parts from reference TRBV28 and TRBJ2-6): DVKVTQSSRYLVKRTGEKVFLECVQDMDHENMFWYRQDPGLGLRLIYFSYDVKMKEKGDIPEGYSVSREKKERFSLILESASTNQTSMYLCASLPPPGQGAFSGANVLTFGAGSRLTVL.

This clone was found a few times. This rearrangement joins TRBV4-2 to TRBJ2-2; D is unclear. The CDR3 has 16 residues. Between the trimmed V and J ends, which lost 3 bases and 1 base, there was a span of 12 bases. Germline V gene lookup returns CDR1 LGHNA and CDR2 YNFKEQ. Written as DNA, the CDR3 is TGTGCCAGCAGCCAGCGATGGGCGAGGAACACCGGGGAGCTGTTTTTT. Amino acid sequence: CASSQRWARNTGELFF.

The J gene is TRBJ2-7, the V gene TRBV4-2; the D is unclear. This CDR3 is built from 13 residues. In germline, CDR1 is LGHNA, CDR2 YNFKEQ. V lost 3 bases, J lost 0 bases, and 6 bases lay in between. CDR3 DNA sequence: TGTGCCAGCAGCCACTGCGGCTCCTACGAGCAGTACTTC. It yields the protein CASSHCGSYEQYF.